Listed below are T cell receptor beta chains from one sample, sequenced in a study of T cell repertoires in cytomegalovirus infection. TCRdb re-called the reads with MiXCR, one entry per CDR3 protein. This sample yields 450,000 to 650,000 distinct CDR3 sequences, of which roughly 43% are seen a single time; about 46% belongs to the top ten. No antigen is known for these receptors. Source: cultured PBMCs, taken from culture after CMV antigen stimulation. The receptors here all came from a human donor in good health (CMV status not recorded). Some clones in this sample may be carry-over from other donors' samples. CDR3s include the opening cysteine and the closing phenylalanine or tryptophan. Each record gives: J gene, V gene, clone size, D gene, CDR3 protein, CDR3 DNA. D genes are given only for firm matches. Not every row has a clone size; where given, it reads once, few, many or a size class.

>TRBJ1-4|TRBV11-3|.|.
CASSLGPRLAFNEKLFF
TGTGCCAGCAGCTTAGGACCGCGTTTGGCTTTCAATGAAAAACTGTTTTTT
>TRBJ1-1|TRBV11-2|few|.
CASSWGLLNTEAFF
TGTGCCAGCAGCTGGGGGTTGTTGAACACTGAAGCTTTCTTT
>TRBJ2-5|TRBV7-8|many|.
CASSSGRRETQYF
TGTGCCAGCAGCTCGGGACGCCGGGAGACCCAGTACTTC
>TRBJ2-1|TRBV24-1|.|.
CATSDSSRGDEQFF
TGTGCCACCAGTGATTCATCCAGGGGTGATGAGCAGTTCTTC
>TRBJ2-3|TRBV4-3|few|TRBD2
CASSFSASGITDTQYF
TGCGCCAGCAGCTTCTCCGCTAGCGGGATCACAGATACGCAGTATTTT
>TRBJ1-2|TRBV7-9|few|.
CASSPGASYGYTF
TGTGCCAGCAGCCCAGGGGCTTCCTATGGCTACACCTTC
>TRBJ1-1|TRBV7-6|few|.
CASSPSGINTEAFF
TGTGCCAGCAGCCCCTCAGGGATTAACACTGAAGCTTTCTTT
>TRBJ2-7|TRBV12-3/TRBV12-4|once|TRBD2
CVSSPSGRGYEQYF
TGTGTCAGCAGCCCGAGCGGGAGGGGGTACGAGCAGTACTTC
>TRBJ1-5|TRBV12-3/TRBV12-4|.|TRBD1
CASRQGQGLGQPQHF
TGTGCCAGCAGGCAGGGACAGGGACTTGGGCAGCCCCAGCATTTT
>TRBJ2-2|TRBV7-8|.|.
CASSPTRMNTGELFF
TGTGCCAGCAGCCCGACTAGGATGAACACCGGGGAGCTGTTTTTT
>TRBJ2-7|TRBV25-1|.|.
CASSEFDRLAEQYF
TGTGCCAGCAGTGAATTTGACAGGTTAGCCGAGCAGTACTTC
>TRBJ2-7|TRBV12-3/TRBV12-4|.|TRBD2
CASSSGTSGNEQYF
TGTGCCAGCAGTTCCGGGACTAGCGGTAACGAGCAGTACTTC
>TRBJ1-2|TRBV12-3/TRBV12-4|few|.
CASKIDGPYGYTF
TGTGCCAGCAAGATCGACGGCCCGTATGGCTACACCTTC
>TRBJ2-1|TRBV4-1|.|.
CASSQHGTYNEQFF
TGCGCCAGCAGCCAACACGGTACCTACAATGAGCAGTTCTTC
>TRBJ1-5|TRBV7-2|many|TRBD1
CASSARTGTNQPQHF
TGTGCCAGCAGCGCACGGACAGGGACTAATCAGCCCCAGCATTTT
>TRBJ2-3|TRBV6-1|.|TRBD2
CASSYGGGSTDTQYF
TGTGCCAGCAGTTACGGGGGGGGGAGCACAGATACGCAGTATTTT
>TRBJ2-5|TRBV11-2|.|.
CASSLGASWETQYF
TGTGCCAGCAGCTTAGGGGCTAGCTGGGAGACCCAGTACTTC
>TRBJ2-1|TRBV19|.|.
CASSIEGDNEQFF
TGTGCCAGTAGTATAGAGGGCGACAATGAGCAGTTCTTC
>TRBJ2-3|TRBV7-6|few|TRBD2
CASGTSVEQYF
TGTGCCAGCGGGACTAGTGTTGAGCAGTATTTT
>TRBJ2-5|TRBV28|.|.
CASRGGAGEETQYF
TGTGCCAGCAGGGGGGGGGCCGGGGAAGAGACCCAGTACTTC
>TRBJ1-3|TRBV28|.|.
CASSPPSIWSGNTIYF
TGTGCCAGCAGTCCACCCAGTATCTGGTCTGGAAACACCATATATTTT
>TRBJ1-6|TRBV7-2|many|.
CASSPRGGGGYNSPLHF
TGTGCCAGCAGCCCCCGGGGGGGCGGAGGTTATAATTCACCCCTCCACTTT
>TRBJ2-7|TRBV30|few|TRBD1
CAWSTGTGGYEQYF
TGTGCCTGGAGCACCGGGACAGGGGGCTACGAGCAGTACTTC
>TRBJ1-1|TRBV5-1|few|TRBD1
CASSLAGQGVTEAFF
TGCGCCAGCAGCTTGGCCGGACAGGGAGTGACTGAAGCTTTCTTT
>TRBJ2-3|TRBV29-1|few|.
CSVDRFVGGSSTDTQYF
TGCAGCGTTGACCGGTTTGTGGGGGGCTCTAGCACAGATACGCAGTATTTT
>TRBJ2-3|TRBV7-7|few|.
CASSNPTPAWDRWGEADTQYF
TGTGCCAGCAGCAACCCCACGCCGGCCTGGGACCGGTGGGGTGAGGCAGATACGCAGTATTTT
>TRBJ2-3|TRBV10-3|few|TRBD2
CAISPGTSGRTDTQYF
TGTGCCATCAGCCCCGGGACTAGCGGGAGGACAGATACGCAGTATTTT
>TRBJ2-7|TRBV6-6|.|.
CASKLSTYEQYF
TGTGCCAGCAAACTGAGTACCTACGAGCAGTACTTC
>TRBJ2-1|TRBV27|few|.
CASVRGNEQFF
TGTGCCAGTGTTCGGGGGAATGAGCAGTTCTTC
>TRBJ1-1|TRBV7-8|.|.
CASSLAALGVTEAFF
TGTGCCAGCAGCTTAGCGGCTTTGGGAGTCACTGAAGCTTTCTTT
>TRBJ1-1|TRBV30|.|.
CAWTPWEGEAFF
TGTGCCTGGACCCCCTGGGAGGGTGAAGCTTTCTTT
>TRBJ1-3|TRBV3-1|.|.
CATESSSGNTIYF
TGTGCCACCGAGAGCAGCTCTGGAAACACCATATATTTT
>TRBJ1-1|TRBV10-3|.|.
CAISDEVNTEAFF
TGTGCCATCAGTGATGAGGTGAACACTGAAGCTTTCTTT
>TRBJ1-5|TRBV20-1|.|.
CSARKTVDSSQPQHF
TGCAGTGCTAGAAAGACAGTCGATAGCTCTCAGCCCCAGCATTTT
>TRBJ2-2|TRBV5-4|.|TRBD2
CASRSERENSGELFF
TGTGCCAGCAGGAGCGAGCGGGAGAACAGCGGGGAGCTGTTTTTT
>TRBJ1-6|TRBV12-3/TRBV12-4|.|.
CASSRTWDSPLHF
TGTGCCAGCAGTCGGACGTGGGATTCACCCCTCCACTTT
>TRBJ1-1|TRBV12-3/TRBV12-4|few|TRBD1
CASSLGSLLGRTGNTEAFF
TGTGCCAGCAGTTTAGGTTCACTCTTGGGCCGGACAGGGAACACTGAAGCTTTCTTT
>TRBJ2-3|TRBV6-1|.|TRBD2
CASSGLAVGTDTQYF
TGTGCCAGCAGTGGACTAGCGGTCGGCACAGATACGCAGTATTTT
>TRBJ2-7|TRBV2|.|.
CASRPESYEQYF
TGTGCCAGCAGGCCCGAGAGCTACGAGCAGTACTTC
>TRBJ2-7|TRBV7-2|few|.
CASSLSAGSSYEQYF
TGTGCCAGCAGCTTGTCAGCAGGGTCCTCCTACGAGCAGTACTTC
>TRBJ2-7|TRBV5-4|once|TRBD2
CASSPGRSGLYEQYF
TGTGCCAGCAGCCCCGGGAGGAGCGGGCTCTACGAGCAGTACTTC
>TRBJ1-1|TRBV12-3/TRBV12-4|.|TRBD1
CASTRGGRGREAFF
TGTGCCAGCACCAGGGGGGGGAGGGGGAGGGAAGCTTTCTTT
>TRBJ2-7|TRBV7-2|.|TRBD2
CASRFSGGGEQYF
TGTGCCAGCAGATTCTCGGGCGGGGGCGAGCAGTACTTC
>TRBJ1-5|TRBV19|.|.
CASSIWNEDQPQHF
TGTGCCAGTAGTATCTGGAACGAGGATCAGCCCCAGCATTTT
>TRBJ2-1|TRBV24-1|.|.
CATSSTRDSGNEQFF
TGTGCCACCAGTTCTACCAGGGATAGTGGGAATGAGCAGTTCTTC
>TRBJ2-1|TRBV7-8|few|.
CASSKPSAIDLYNEQFF
TGTGCCAGCAGCAAACCTAGCGCCATAGACCTGTACAATGAGCAGTTCTTC
>TRBJ2-5|TRBV5-1|.|TRBD2
CASSSRTSGDGETQYF
TGCGCCAGCAGCTCGAGGACTAGCGGGGACGGGGAGACCCAGTACTTC
>TRBJ1-1|TRBV7-9|.|TRBD1
CASSFSRDRGSGAFF
TGTGCCAGCAGCTTCAGCCGGGACAGGGGCAGTGGAGCTTTCTTT
>TRBJ2-1|TRBV10-3|few|.
CAISDPRAYNEQFF
TGTGCCATCAGCGACCCGAGGGCCTACAATGAGCAGTTCTTC
>TRBJ2-2|TRBV7-8|once|TRBD1
CASKPGQTIFSGELFF
TGTGCCAGTAAGCCGGGACAGACGATTTTTTCCGGGGAGCTGTTTTTT
>TRBJ2-7|TRBV6-5|.|.
CASRRAGFVHEQYF
TGTGCCAGCAGGCGGGCGGGTTTTGTCCACGAGCAGTACTTC
>TRBJ2-1|TRBV7-6|.|TRBD2
CASSSWGTSGNEQFF
TGTGCCAGCAGCTCGTGGGGGACTAGCGGGAATGAGCAGTTCTTC
>TRBJ1-2|TRBV5-5|.|.
CASSLIEAGYTF
TGTGCCAGCAGCTTAATCGAAGCGGGCTACACCTTC